The 7 T cell receptor beta chains below come from one sample, sequenced in a study of monozygotic twins with inflammatory bowel disease. TCRdb reworked the 5' RACE reads into one entry per CDR3 protein, no DNA. This listing includes around 140,000 distinct CDR3 sequences. Specimen: blood. The receptors originated from a human donor with ulcerative colitis or Crohn's disease, or a healthy co-twin of an affected twin (not recorded which).

The chain carries TRBV20-1 and TRBJ1-5; the D gene TCRdb calls, TRBD1, cannot be checked with no DNA. CDR1 is DFQATT and CDR2 is SNEGSKA in the germline V gene (reference sequence). The CDR3 runs to 15 residues. CDR3 loop: CSAWDVTISNQPQHF.

The chain recombines TRBV7-9 with TRBJ2-2; as DNA is missing, the TRBD1 call by TCRdb cannot be tested. CDR1 SEHNR and CDR2 FQNEAQ come from the germline V gene (reference sequence). The CDR3 extends over 13 amino acids. The CDR3: CASSWGDTGELFF.

The J gene is TRBJ2-2, the V gene TRBV6-2 or TRBV6-3; without DNA, the TCRdb call of TRBD2 cannot be checked. The length of the CDR3 is 19 residues. The V gene's germline CDR1 is MNHEY and CDR2 SVGEGT. CDR3 sequence reads: CASRTPGLAGGANTGELFF.

The chain couples TRBV18 to TRBJ1-4; TCRdb indicates TRBD1, and absent DNA this call remains unverified. This CDR3 is built from 15 residues. The V gene's germline CDR1 is KGHSH and CDR2 LQKENI. CDR3 residues: CASSPPRTGGEKLFF.

J is TRBJ2-7 and V is TRBV27; TCRdb's D call of TRBD2 is untestable without DNA. There are 14 residues in the CDR3. The germline CDR1 and CDR2 sequences are MNHEY and SMNVEV (reference sequence). CDR3 loop: CASRLAGGIYEQYF.

The chain uses TRBV24-1 and TRBJ1-5. The CDR3 has 15 residues. The germline gives CDR1 KGHDR, CDR2 SFDVKD. This CDR3 is CATSDSFGYNQPQHF.

The chain joins TRBV12-3 or TRBV12-4 to TRBJ2-1; TCRdb's D call of TRBD2 is untestable without DNA. The length of the CDR3 is 18 residues. The CDR3 loop reads CASSLERLAGGSYNEQFF.